The TCR beta chain under discussion was sequenced for a study of shared clonotypes between healthy human individuals. TCRdb's table, derived via immunoSEQ multiplex PCR, lists solely in-frame clones and lacks some. The sample includes a few hundred thousand clones, around 80% seen only once; the top ten take 9.5% to 15%. Study results and caveats: Sequencing depth was a factor that was expected to affect clonotype sharing among donors. The donor pool, a small one, limited the genetic and exposure-history diversity represented.

V was pared by 1 base and J by 2 bases, with 8 bases between. This CDR3 has 14 residues. From germline, CDR1 is SEHNR and CDR2 FQNEAQ (reference sequence). Regarding this clone: The antigen remains unidentified.

Sequencing was carried out using PBMCs. The rearrangement links TRBV7-9 to TRBJ1-1, with a possible D match to TRBD1 (5 bases). The clonotype originates from a woman aged 40 to 50 in good health. Some clones in this sample may be carry-over from other donors' samples. DNA for the CDR3: TGTGCCAGCAGCTTAGTGTGGGACAACACTGAAGCTTTCTTT. It specifies CASSLVWDNTEAFF.